This TCR beta chain appears in the sequencing data of a study of response to subunit inactivated influenza vaccine (dated by TCRdb to the late 2010s). With regard to the full study: Deep quantitative T cell receptor repertoire profiling was used in the study to track responses to a trivalent subunit inactivated influenza vaccine.

Library method: RT-PCR. TCRdb names Illumina HiSeq 2500 as the instrument used. TCRdb applied fastp at Q25 and MiXCR to the public reads, then kept only in-frame beta chains. Each entry is one CDR3 protein sequence, shown with its most common DNA and genes. Within this sample are about 520,000 distinct CDR3 sequences, with about 25% of them counted one time only. The top ten constitute over 1.5% of the sample. The study at large found these results: According to the authors, only a limited number of new T cells may be recruited by each seasonal influenza vaccination.

CDR1 and CDR2 were assigned from the germline V gene as SQVTM and ANQGSEA. Taken from cysteine to phenylalanine, the CDR3 has 12 residues. The CDR3 DNA has 36 bases and is translated from base 1. V is cut by 6 bases and J by 8 bases, and the space between the germline ends is 14 bases. About this clonotype: What this receptor recognizes is not known. Base quality data are lacking; no much larger clone is found one base away.

The TCR originated in a man aged 45-60 years who received an inactivated influenza vaccine. Donor details come from another sample of the same person, matched by shared clones. The input for sequencing was CD4+ T cells sorted from PBMCs, taken 4 to 6 days after vaccination. The chain is made from TRBV29-1 and TRBJ2-1; the D gene is possibly TRBD1 or TRBD2, each agreeing over 6 bases. The CDR3 protein is CSVPGGGYEQFF. The nucleotide sequence reads TGCAGCGTCCCCGGAGGGGGTTATGAGCAGTTCTTC.